The next 21 T cell receptor beta chains were all read from a single sample in a study of metastatic and nonmetastatic thyroid tumors. Each patient came to thyroid surgery without any prior treatment (of any kind). TCRdb reanalyzed the PCR reads via MiXCR. The table records about 70,000 clones, 18% of them present only once. Sequenced: blood. Receptors originate from a female donor with papillary thyroid cancer or a benign thyroid nodule (not recorded which). Some clones in this sample may be carry-over from other donors' samples.

This clone was seen a handful of times. The genes are TRBV12-3 or TRBV12-4 and TRBJ1-1; D unresolved. The CDR3 length is 13 residues. Between the trimmed V and J ends, which lost 2 bases and 1 base, there was a span of 5 bases. DNA for the CDR3: TGTGCCAGCAGTTTATTTGGGAACACTGAAGCTTTCTTT. The encoded protein is CASSLFGNTEAFF.

This clone was counted ten times or more. The chain joins TRBV6-1 to TRBJ1-2; D perhaps matches TRBD1 (5 bases). This CDR3 spans 12 amino acids. The V and J ends lost 11 bases and 4 bases respectively, with 14 bases between them. Germline V CDR1 and CDR2: MNHNS, SASEGT. The DNA of the CDR3 is TGTGCCTCCTCAGGGACCGCCTATGGCTACACCTTC. Protein: CASSGTAYGYTF.

Here the CDR3 reads CASSLMDMVSYEQYF. CDR3 coding DNA: TGTGCCAGCAGCCTTATGGACATGGTCTCCTACGAGCAGTACTTC. The chain joins TRBV7-2 to TRBJ2-7, with D maybe TRBD1 (5 bases). V was clipped by 5 bases and J by 0 bases, with 14 bases between them. CDR3 length: 15 residues. The germline V gene has CDR1 SGHTA and CDR2 FQGNSA.

This clone was seen at least ten times. This chain joins TRBV24-1 and TRBJ2-1, with D perhaps TRBD1 (5 bases). Germline V gene data show CDR1 as KGHDR and CDR2 as SFDVKD. The CDR3 contains 19 residues. V shed 5 bases and J shed 0 bases, with 22 bases lying between them. The CDR3 loop is CATSGQGRGYKASYNEQFF. The CDR3 DNA is TGTGCCACCAGTGGCCAGGGCCGCGGTTATAAGGCCTCCTACAATGAGCAGTTCTTC.

This clone has a handful of counts. This rearrangement joins TRBV6-2 or TRBV6-3 to TRBJ2-7; the D is unclear. Germline V gives CDR1 MNHEY, CDR2 SVGEGT. The CDR3 contains 14 residues. V was shortened by 5 bases and J by 4 bases, with 15 bases between the two germline ends. CDR3 coding DNA: TGTGCCAGCAGTCCTACAGTCCGACGGTACGAGCAGTACTTC. Encoded protein: CASSPTVRRYEQYF.

This clone appeared many times. The chain uses TRBV2 and TRBJ2-7; D is unresolved. The CDR3 loop spans 11 amino acids. Germline values: CDR1 SNHLY, CDR2 FYNNEI. Trimming removed 6 bases at V and 3 bases at J, with 6 bases between. The CDR3 sequence: CASSKGYEQYF. The DNA of the CDR3 is TGTGCCAGCAGCAAGGGCTACGAGCAGTACTTC.

This clone was recorded many times. The chain uses TRBV28 and TRBJ1-3, with D uncertain. In germline, CDR1 is MDHEN, CDR2 SYDVKM. This CDR3 has 13 residues. The V gene lost 1 base and the J gene lost 3 bases, with 4 bases spanning the gap. The CDR3: CASSLFFGNTIYF. In DNA form, the CDR3 reads TGTGCCAGCAGTTTATTCTTTGGAAACACCATATATTTT.

The V gene is TRBV11-2, the J gene TRBJ1-6; D possibly corresponds to TRBD1 (6 bases). The germline V and J ends were trimmed by 5 bases and 6 bases, with 23 bases remaining between them. The V gene's germline CDR1 is SGHAT and CDR2 FQNNGV. CDR3 length: 18 amino acids. In DNA, the CDR3 is TGTGCCAGCAGCGAAAGACCTCGGGGGGGCGGAGGTAATTCACCCCTCCACTTT. Amino acids: CASSERPRGGGGNSPLHF.

This clone was seen at least ten times. The chain couples TRBV28 to TRBJ2-3; D remains unclear. V was shortened by 6 bases and J by 4 bases, with 8 bases between the two germline ends. The CDR3 length is 12 residues. Germline V gene lookup returns CDR1 MDHEN and CDR2 SYDVKM. The CDR3 coding sequence is TGTGCCAGCAGCTTCACTGCAGATACGCAGTATTTT. Protein: CASSFTADTQYF.

This clone has just a few counts. The chain joins TRBV6-2 or TRBV6-3 to TRBJ2-7; no clear D. The germline CDR1 and CDR2 sequences are MNHEY and SVGEGT. Trimming took off 2 bases at V and 3 bases at J, with 8 bases between the two ends. The CDR3 sequence is 13 residues long. The CDR3 nucleotides are TGTGCCAGCAGTTACGGTGAAATCTACGAGCAGTACTTC. The encoded protein is CASSYGEIYEQYF.

Points on this clone: This may be a read error, as it is one base from a much larger clone. Within the sample, other DNA sequences also encode this same CDR3. The rearrangement uses TRBV20-1 and TRBJ2-3, with D perhaps assigned TRBD1 or TRBD2 (5 bases each). Trimming shortened V by 6 bases and J by 2 bases, and 15 bases separated the two germline ends. The CDR3 consists of 14 residues. Germline values: CDR1 DFQATT, CDR2 SNEGSKA (reference sequence). CDR3 loop: CSARRGGLTDTQYF. The CDR3 DNA reads as TGCAGTGCCCGCCGGGGCGGCCTCACAGATACGCAGTATTTT.

Ten or more counts support this clone. The V and J genes are TRBV3-1 and TRBJ2-7; D possibly matches TRBD1 or TRBD2 (5 bases each). Germline CDR1 and CDR2: LGHDT and YNNKEL (reference sequence). The CDR3 spans 15 residues. V was cut by 5 bases and J by 3 bases, with 17 bases left in between. This chain's CDR3 is CASSSRWGSHYEQYF. The CDR3 nucleotides are TGTGCCAGCAGCTCCCGATGGGGGTCCCACTACGAGCAGTACTTC.

This clone was counted at least ten times. The genes are TRBV6-1 and TRBJ2-1, with D perhaps being TRBD1 or TRBD2 (5 bases each). The germline CDR1 and CDR2 sequences are MNHNS and SASEGT. Trimming took 1 base from V and 6 from J, leaving 13 bases between them. The CDR3 is 15 amino acids. CDR3 loop: CASSEGLGPGNEQFF. In DNA form, the CDR3 reads TGTGCCAGCAGTGAAGGCTTGGGACCCGGCAATGAGCAGTTCTTC.

There are a few counts of this clone. This chain uses TRBV2 with TRBJ2-1; 11 nucleotides agree with TRBD2. The CDR3 runs 16 residues. Germline V gene data show CDR1 as SNHLY and CDR2 as FYNNEI. The V and J ends lost 7 bases and 2 bases, in that order; junction bases with no gene match: 7. The CDR3 DNA reads as TGTGCCAGCAAGGGTAGCGGGAGGGATACCTACAATGAGCAGTTCTTC. As protein: CASKGSGRDTYNEQFF.

Ten or more counts support this clone. The CDR3 nucleotides read TGTGCCAGTAGTCCCGACCCGGCCCCAAACATTCAGTACTTC. Protein sequence: CASSPDPAPNIQYF. The V gene is TRBV19, the J gene TRBJ2-4; D call uncertain. V dropped 5 bases and J dropped 6 bases, with 14 bases sitting between them. Germline assignment: CDR1 LNHDA and CDR2 SQIVND (reference sequence). CDR3 length: 14 residues.

This clone was recorded at least ten times. V and J are TRBV19 and TRBJ2-7, with TRBD2 matching over 8 bases. With 8 bases clipped from V and 2 bases from J, the junction kept 8 bases outside the gene matches. The CDR3 consists of 14 residues. The germline gives CDR1 LNHDA, CDR2 SQIVND (reference sequence). As DNA, the CDR3 is TGTGCCAGTCGCGTCGCTAGCGGGCCCTACGAGCAGTACTTC. Its protein is CASRVASGPYEQYF.

This clone was counted between two and nine times. In DNA, the CDR3 is TGTGCCAGCAGTTACTCTCCCCGGGTAGGGGGCTACGAGCAGTACTTC. It yields the protein CASSYSPRVGGYEQYF. This chain connects TRBV6-5 to TRBJ2-7; D may be TRBD1 (6 bases). V was pared by 0 bases and J by 3 bases, with 15 bases between. The germline CDR1 and CDR2 sequences are MNHEY and SVGAGI. This CDR3 contains 16 residues.

The table lists this clone with many counts. The gene calls are TRBV28 and TRBJ2-7; TRBD2 is a possible D gene (6 bases). The ends were cut back, 3 bases at V and 5 bases at J, with 17 bases in the middle. The V gene's germline CDR1 is MDHEN and CDR2 SYDVKM. The CDR3 has 15 residues. Here the CDR3 DNA reads TGTGCCAGCAGTTTGCCGGGAGAAGGCGCCCACGAGCAGTACTTC. It codes for CASSLPGEGAHEQYF. Full variable domain (remainder filled in from reference TRBV28 and TRBJ2-7): DVKVTQSSRYLVKRTGEKVFLECVQDMDHENMFWYRQDPGLGLRLIYFSYDVKMKEKGDIPEGYSVSREKKERFSLILESASTNQTSMYLCASSLPGEGAHEQYFGPGTRLTVT.

The rearrangement joins TRBV6-2 or TRBV6-3 to TRBJ2-7, with a tentative D call TRBD2 (6 bases). CDR1 and CDR2 from the germline V gene are MNHEY and SVGEGT. The CDR3 is 17 amino acids. The V end was cut by 5 bases, the J end by 2 bases, with 22 bases between. CDR3 coding DNA: TGTGCCAGCAGTCCTGTACTAGCTGGAGTTCTCCCCTACGAGCAGTACTTC. Its translation is CASSPVLAGVLPYEQYF.

This clone was seen many times. The chain has TRBV29-1 and TRBJ2-7, with D perhaps matching TRBD1 (5 bases). The CDR3 length is 13 residues. V was cut by 5 bases and J by 5 bases, with 16 bases left in between. Germline V gene data show CDR1 as SQVTM and CDR2 as ANQGSEA. For the CDR3, the DNA is TGCAGCGTTTACCCAGGGTATCGGAACGAGCAGTACTTC. It specifies CSVYPGYRNEQYF.

This clone was counted between two and nine times. The chain is built from TRBV5-1 and TRBJ1-1; D possibly corresponds to TRBD1 (6 bases). Germline V gene lookup returns CDR1 SGHRS and CDR2 YFSETQ. V was pared by 3 bases and J by 5 bases, with 17 bases between. This CDR3 region has 15 residues. For the CDR3, the DNA is TGCGCCAGCAGCTGGGACATAGTGGTGGATACTGAAGCTTTCTTT. It codes for CASSWDIVVDTEAFF.